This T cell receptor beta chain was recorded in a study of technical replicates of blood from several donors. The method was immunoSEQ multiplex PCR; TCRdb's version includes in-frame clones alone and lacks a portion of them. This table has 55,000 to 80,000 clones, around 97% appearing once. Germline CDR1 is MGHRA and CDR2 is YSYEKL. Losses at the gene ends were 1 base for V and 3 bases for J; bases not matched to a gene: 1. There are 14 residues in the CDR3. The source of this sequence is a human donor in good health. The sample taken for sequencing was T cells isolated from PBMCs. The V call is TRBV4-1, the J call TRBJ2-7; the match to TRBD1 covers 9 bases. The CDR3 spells CASSQVGQGYEQYF. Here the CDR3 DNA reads TGCGCCAGCAGCCAAGTGGGACAGGGCTACGAGCAGTACTTC.